A single sample gave rise to the 14 T cell receptor beta chains below, sequenced in a study of blood T cell repertoires in COVID-19. This table comes from immunoSEQ multiplex PCR, and its TCRdb copy is limited to in-frame clones, with some not included. The sample has some 140,000 clones, around 85% seen once. Material: peripheral blood. The receptors originated from a woman in her sixties or seventies with acute or convalescent COVID-19.

The rearrangement links TRBV2 to TRBJ1-6; 7 bases match TRBD1. After removal of 4 bases from V and 15 bases from J, the junction contained 3 bases not matched to a gene. CDR1 is SNHLY and CDR2 is FYNNEI in the germline V gene. The CDR3 totals 11 residues. The CDR3 nucleotides read TGTGCCAGCAGTGCCGACAGGGTCCTCCACTTT. Translation: CASSADRVLHF.

The J gene is TRBJ1-6, the V gene TRBV6-1; 9 bases match TRBD1. With V trimmed by 2 bases and J by 7 bases, 3 bases remained unmatched. CDR3 length: 15 residues. The V gene's germline CDR1 is MNHNS and CDR2 SASEGT. The CDR3 coding sequence is TGTGCCAGCAGTGAACTCGACAGGGGGAATTCACCCCTCCACTTT. As protein: CASSELDRGNSPLHF.

The chain recombines TRBV19 with TRBJ1-1; TRBD1 aligns across 8 bases. The CDR3 is 14 amino acids. V gave up 6 bases and J gave up 0 bases; unmatched junction bases: 3. Germline CDR1 is LNHDA and CDR2 is SQIVND (reference sequence). Written as DNA, the CDR3 is TGTGCCAGTAGAAGGACAGGGATGAACACTGAAGCTTTCTTT. It encodes CASRRTGMNTEAFF.

The count of this clone is one. CDR3 loop: CASRVIPAGAGADEQFF. The CDR3 DNA follows: TGTGCCAGCAGAGTCATCCCGGCGGGGGCGGGAGCTGATGAGCAGTTCTTC. The V gene is TRBV2, the J gene TRBJ2-1; D perhaps matches TRBD2 (7 bases). With 6 bases removed from V and 8 bases from J, the gap between germline ends came to 26 bases. CDR3 size: 17 residues. In germline, CDR1 is SNHLY, CDR2 FYNNEI.

This CDR3 reads CASSYQVTGANGYTF. The CDR3, as DNA: TGTGCCAGCAGTTACCAAGTGACAGGGGCAAATGGCTACACCTTC. This chain uses TRBV6-5 with TRBJ1-2; 8 bases are shared with TRBD1. V shed 2 bases and J 6 bases; nucleotides not matched to a gene: 8. The germline V gene has CDR1 MNHEY and CDR2 SVGAGI. CDR3 length: 15 residues.

The V and J genes are TRBV30 and TRBJ1-6; perhaps TRBD1 as D (6 bases). The CDR3 length is 15 residues. Trimming took 3 bases from V and 8 from J, leaving 17 bases between them. The germline CDR1 and CDR2 sequences are GTSNPN and SVGIG (reference sequence). In DNA form, the CDR3 reads TGTGCCTGGAGGGCCCCCCAGGGGCAGGATTCACCCCTCCACTTT. This codes for CAWRAPQGQDSPLHF.

The chain employs TRBV6-2 or TRBV6-3 and TRBJ1-2, with 8 bases matching TRBD1. The CDR3 has 15 amino acids. V was pared by 4 bases and J by 4 bases, with 8 bases of the junction left unmatched. Germline V gene sequence: CDR1 MNHEY, CDR2 SVGEGT. DNA of the CDR3: TGTGCCAGCAGTTCCAGGACAGGGCCCCTCTATGGCTACACCTTC. Protein product: CASSSRTGPLYGYTF.

The chain has TRBV5-1 and TRBJ2-1; possible D gene TRBD1, 5 bases. The length of the CDR3 is 14 residues. Germline CDR1 and CDR2: SGHRS and YFSETQ. The germline V and J ends were trimmed by 0 bases and 6 bases, with 10 bases remaining between them. CDR3 in amino acids: CASSLVAGSNEQFF. In DNA, the CDR3 is TGCGCCAGCAGCTTGGTCGCAGGGTCCAATGAGCAGTTCTTC.

The V call is TRBV5-5, the J call TRBJ1-4; tentative D call: TRBD1 (6 bases). CDR3 length: 15 amino acids. Trimming cost V 2 bases and J 5 bases, with 13 bases left between them. The germline gives CDR1 SGHKS, CDR2 YYEKEE (reference sequence). CDR3: CASSFTGRPNEKLFF. The CDR3 nucleotides read TGTGCCAGCAGCTTCACAGGGAGACCAAATGAAAAACTGTTTTTT.

This chain uses TRBV30 with TRBJ2-7; 9 bases match TRBD2. The CDR3 consists of 14 residues. With 4 bases clipped from V and 3 bases from J, the junction kept 7 bases outside the gene matches. The germline CDR1 and CDR2 sequences are GTSNPN and SVGIG (reference sequence). The CDR3: CAWTRAGGGYEQYF. The CDR3 DNA is TGTGCCTGGACCCGAGCGGGGGGCGGCTACGAGCAGTACTTC.

The rearrangement links TRBV2 to TRBJ1-1; D may be TRBD1 (5 bases). The CDR3 loop spans 13 amino acids. The germline V gene has CDR1 SNHLY and CDR2 FYNNEI. The V end was cut by 9 bases, the J end by 0 bases, with 11 bases between. The DNA of the CDR3 is TGTGCCAGATCTAGACAGATGAACACTGAAGCTTTCTTT. Translation gives CARSRQMNTEAFF.

This rearrangement joins TRBV12-2 to TRBJ1-2. TRBV12-2 is designated a pseudogene. The CDR3 extends over 15 amino acids. In DNA, the CDR3 is TGTGCAAGTCGGAGGAGAGGGCAGAGTAACTATGGCTACACCTTC. Protein: CASRRRGQSNYGYTF.

The chain employs TRBV10-2 and TRBJ1-1, with D maybe TRBD1 (5 bases). V was clipped by 8 bases and J by 4 bases, with 11 bases between them. Germline values: CDR1 WSHSY, CDR2 SAAADI. The CDR3 consists of 12 residues. The DNA for the CDR3 is TGCGCCAGCCAAGGGGCGAGCACTGAAGCTTTCTTT. The encoded protein is CASQGASTEAFF.

The CDR3 spells CASSSGQGIYGYTF. In DNA, the CDR3 is TGTGCCAGCAGCTCGGGACAGGGTATCTATGGCTACACCTTC. The V call is TRBV11-2, the J call TRBJ1-2, with TRBD1 matching 9 bases. The length of the CDR3 is 14 residues. Germline CDR1 is SGHAT and CDR2 is FQNNGV. Unmatched junction bases numbered 4, after V lost 4 bases and J lost 4 bases.